The 16 T cell receptor beta chains in this list originate from one sample, sequenced in a study of cytomegalovirus exposure and HLA in healthy donors. Primers included in the PCR were 60 Vbeta and 13 Jbeta primers. Data came from immunoSEQ multiplex PCR; TCRdb stores just in-frame clones and leaves some out. The sample has 150,000 to 170,000 clones, approximately 74% seen once; the top ten hold under 2.5%. Sequencing was performed on PBMCs. The receptors come from a young man in good health and CMV-seronegative.

V usage is TRBV4-3 and J usage is TRBJ2-7; D may be TRBD2 (5 bases). Germline-derived CDR1 and CDR2 are LGHNA and YSLEER. CDR3 length: 11 amino acids. V gave up 3 bases and J gave up 6 bases, with 6 bases separating them. CDR3 in amino acids: CASSQGAEQYF. CDR3 DNA sequence: TGCGCCAGCAGCCAGGGAGCCGAGCAGTACTTC.

The chain couples TRBV10-3 to TRBJ1-2; 9 bases match TRBD1. The CDR3 contains 14 residues. The germline V gene encodes CDR1 ENHRY and CDR2 SYGVKD. The trim removed 6 bases at V and 6 bases at J, leaving 8 bases unmatched. The chain's CDR3 is CAIRGTGGDNGYTF. DNA for the CDR3: TGTGCCATCAGGGGAACAGGGGGCGACAATGGCTACACCTTC.

The chain combines TRBV13 with TRBJ2-3; 9 nucleotides line up with TRBD1. V shed 5 bases, J shed 5 bases, and the junction held 8 bases outside the gene matches. Germline lookup yields CDR1 PRHDT and CDR2 FYEKMQ (reference sequence). The length of the CDR3 is 15 residues. CDR3 protein: CASSPRDRVIDTQYF. Here the CDR3 DNA reads TGTGCCAGCAGCCCCCGGGACAGGGTTATAGATACGCAGTATTTT.

V and J are TRBV5-1 and TRBJ1-6; 8 bases agree with TRBD1. The CDR3 extends over 15 amino acids. J was trimmed by 10 bases and V by 4 bases; bases with no gene match: 10. In germline, CDR1 is SGHRS, CDR2 YFSETQ. The CDR3 region has the DNA TGCGCCAGCAGCCTAAAAGGACAGGGAGGATCACCCCTCCACTTT. This translates into CASSLKGQGGSPLHF.

The J gene is TRBJ1-2, the V gene TRBV28; 12 bases line up with TRBD1. Germline lookup yields CDR1 MDHEN and CDR2 SYDVKM. The CDR3 loop spans 17 amino acids. Germline trimming cut 2 bases from V and 3 bases from J; bases unmatched to any gene: 7. The CDR3 nucleotides read TGTGCCAGCAGTTTAACGTCCGGGACAGGGGGCTACTATGGCTACACCTTC. Its protein is CASSLTSGTGGYYGYTF.

This clone was seen only once. At one end, the junction sequence differs from germline, possibly due to a read error. This rearrangement joins TRBV6-4 to TRBJ1-2, with 7 bases aligning to TRBD1. Per germline, CDR1 MRHNA and CDR2 SNTAGT. This CDR3 comprises 15 residues. CDR3 sequence (DNA): TGTGCCAGCAGCCCAGGGGGACATCCAAACTATGGCTACCCCTTC. Translated, it gives CASSPGGHPNYGYPF.

The chain links TRBV25-1 to TRBJ2-2, with D possibly matching TRBD1 (6 bases). The V and J ends lost 6 bases and 4 bases respectively, with 12 bases between them. CDR1 MGHDK and CDR2 SYGVNS come from the germline V gene. This CDR3 comprises 14 residues. The CDR3 coding sequence is TGTGCCAGCAGCGTAGCAGGGGTCACCGGGGAGCTGTTTTTT. Encoded protein: CASSVAGVTGELFF.

The chain is built from TRBV12-5 and TRBJ2-5; D perhaps matches TRBD2 (5 bases). The V gene's germline CDR1 is LGHNT and CDR2 FRNRAP. V dropped 4 bases and J dropped 5 bases, with 11 bases sitting between them. There are 13 residues in the CDR3. The CDR3 is CASGSGLLETQYF. As DNA, the CDR3 is TGTGCTAGTGGTTCGGGATTACTGGAGACCCAGTACTTC. The whole variable domain, remainder taken from reference TRBV12-5 and TRBJ2-5, is DARVTQTPRHKVTEMGQEVTMRCQPILGHNTVFWYRQTMMQGLELLAYFRNRAPLDDSGMPKDRFSAEMPDATLATLKIQPSEPRDSAVYFCASGSGLLETQYFGPGTRLLVL.

This chain connects TRBV6-1 to TRBJ1-5, with 7 bases aligning to TRBD1. V shed 3 bases, J shed 0 bases, and the junction held 5 bases outside the gene matches. The CDR3 covers 16 residues. CDR1 is MNHNS and CDR2 is SASEGT in the germline V gene. CDR3 DNA sequence: TGTGCCAGCAGTGACTTGACAGGGTATAGCAATCAGCCCCAGCATTTT. Protein product: CASSDLTGYSNQPQHF.

The chain recombines TRBV15 with TRBJ2-5; D ambiguous. CDR1 LNHNV and CDR2 YYDKDF come from the germline V gene (reference sequence). The CDR3 extends over 14 amino acids. V shed 0 bases and J shed 2 bases, with 7 bases lying between them. The CDR3 nucleotides read TGTGCCACCAGCAGAGATAACAGACAAGAGACCCAGTACTTC. The encoded protein is CATSRDNRQETQYF.

The J gene is TRBJ1-1, the V gene TRBV30; D remains ambiguous. Trimming left V 3 bases short and J 0 bases short, with 8 bases between. Germline CDR1 is GTSNPN and CDR2 is SVGIG (reference sequence). The CDR3 sequence is 13 residues long. The CDR3 nucleotides read TGTGCCTGGAGCCTGAGGGTGAACACTGAAGCTTTCTTT. The encoded protein is CAWSLRVNTEAFF.

This clone turned up a few times. Other DNA sequences in this sample translate to the same CDR3. The V and J genes are TRBV19 and TRBJ2-7; 8 nucleotides match TRBD1. The ends lost 1 base at V and 2 bases at J; junction bases unmatched: 1. In germline, CDR1 is LNHDA, CDR2 SQIVND (reference sequence). There are 14 residues in the CDR3. CDR3 bases: TGTGCCAGTAGTATAGCACAGGGGGCCTACGAGCAGTACTTC. Translated, it gives CASSIAQGAYEQYF.

The chain joins TRBV13 to TRBJ1-2; TRBD1 might be the D (5 bases). V shed 5 bases and J shed 7 bases, with 17 bases lying between them. Germline V gene data show CDR1 as PRHDT and CDR2 as FYEKMQ (reference sequence). The CDR3 covers 14 residues. For the CDR3, the DNA is TGTGCCAGCAGCCCTAGGGACGGCGGGGGTGGCTACACCTTC. Translation: CASSPRDGGGGYTF. Based on the CDR3 plus reference TRBV13 and TRBJ1-2, the full variable domain is AAGVIQSPRHLIKEKRETATLKCYPIPRHDTVYWYQQGPGQDPQFLISFYEKMQSDKGSIPDRFSAQQFSDYHSELNMSSLELGDSALYFCASSPRDGGGGYTFGSGTRLTVV.

Of note for this clone: The same CDR3 is also encoded by other DNA sequences in this sample. The CDR3 sequence is CASSWTDSSYEQYF. CDR3 nucleotide sequence: TGCGCCAGCAGCTGGACGGACAGCTCCTACGAGCAGTACTTC. The genes are TRBV5-1 and TRBJ2-7; a possible D gene is TRBD1 (6 bases). V shed 3 bases and J shed 0 bases, with 10 bases lying between them. CDR1 and CDR2 from the germline V gene are SGHRS and YFSETQ. The CDR3 loop spans 14 amino acids.

The rearrangement joins TRBV28 to TRBJ2-1, with D possibly being TRBD2 (7 bases). The ends were cut back, 5 bases at V and 3 bases at J, with 14 bases in the middle. The CDR3 totals 15 residues. Germline V lookup: CDR1 MDHEN, CDR2 SYDVKM. The CDR3 coding sequence is TGTGCCAGCAGTCCCCTGGGGGGGCTCTACAATGAGCAGTTCTTC. It codes for CASSPLGGLYNEQFF.

This sequence joins TRBV28 and TRBJ1-2, with 8 bases lining up with TRBD1. CDR1 MDHEN and CDR2 SYDVKM come from the germline V gene. V trimming: 7 bases; J trimming: 8 bases; junction bases outside the gene matches: 9. The CDR3 has 13 amino acids. For the CDR3, the DNA is TGTGCCAGCACCCAAGGACAGGGCTGGGGCTACACCTTC. It encodes CASTQGQGWGYTF.